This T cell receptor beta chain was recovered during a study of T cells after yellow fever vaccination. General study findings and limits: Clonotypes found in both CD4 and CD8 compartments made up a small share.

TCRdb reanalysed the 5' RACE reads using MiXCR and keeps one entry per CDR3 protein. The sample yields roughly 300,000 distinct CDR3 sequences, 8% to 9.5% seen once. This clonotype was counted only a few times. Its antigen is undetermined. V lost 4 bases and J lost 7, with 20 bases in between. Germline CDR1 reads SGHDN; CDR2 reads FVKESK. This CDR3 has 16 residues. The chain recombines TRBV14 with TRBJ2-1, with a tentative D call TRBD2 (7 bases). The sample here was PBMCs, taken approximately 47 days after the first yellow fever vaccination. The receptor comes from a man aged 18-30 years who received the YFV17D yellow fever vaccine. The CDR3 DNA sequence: TGTGCCAGCAGCCCCCGCCGGGGGGCCCTTTTGAATGAGCAGTTCTTC. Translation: CASSPRRGALLNEQFF.